This T cell receptor (beta chain) is drawn from a study of cytomegalovirus exposure and HLA in healthy donors. Study as a whole: In a previous analysis, around 120 million unique TCR beta sequences were found from 150 million to 200 million T cells. Some 80 million unique TCR sequences came from HLA-typed donors in an early release. Study-level findings and limits: Relative to the approximately 630-donor mean, N-insertions were reportedly fewer in an Asian-associated ancestry cluster in a later analysis. In a later analysis, HLA-associated beta chains showed higher expansion and lower generation probabilities than comparable chains.

The PCR made use of 60 Vbeta and 13 Jbeta primers. The protocol was immunoSEQ multiplex PCR, while the TCRdb copy is restricted to in-frame clones and leaves out a portion. The data show approximately 160,000 clones, 65% to 80% seen once. This clone has more than one count but fewer than ten. Antigen unknown. The germline gives CDR1 SGHNT, CDR2 YYREEE (reference sequence). Trimming took 4 bases from V and 5 from J; bases not matched to a gene: 10. This CDR3 is 16 amino acids long. V usage is TRBV5-4 and J usage is TRBJ2-5, with 11 bases matching TRBD2. The receptor's source is a man aged 18-30 years in good health and CMV-seropositive. Material: PBMCs. This chain's CDR3 is CASSPGMASGGETQYF. The DNA of the CDR3 is TGTGCCAGCAGCCCCGGTATGGCTAGCGGGGGGGAGACCCAGTACTTC.